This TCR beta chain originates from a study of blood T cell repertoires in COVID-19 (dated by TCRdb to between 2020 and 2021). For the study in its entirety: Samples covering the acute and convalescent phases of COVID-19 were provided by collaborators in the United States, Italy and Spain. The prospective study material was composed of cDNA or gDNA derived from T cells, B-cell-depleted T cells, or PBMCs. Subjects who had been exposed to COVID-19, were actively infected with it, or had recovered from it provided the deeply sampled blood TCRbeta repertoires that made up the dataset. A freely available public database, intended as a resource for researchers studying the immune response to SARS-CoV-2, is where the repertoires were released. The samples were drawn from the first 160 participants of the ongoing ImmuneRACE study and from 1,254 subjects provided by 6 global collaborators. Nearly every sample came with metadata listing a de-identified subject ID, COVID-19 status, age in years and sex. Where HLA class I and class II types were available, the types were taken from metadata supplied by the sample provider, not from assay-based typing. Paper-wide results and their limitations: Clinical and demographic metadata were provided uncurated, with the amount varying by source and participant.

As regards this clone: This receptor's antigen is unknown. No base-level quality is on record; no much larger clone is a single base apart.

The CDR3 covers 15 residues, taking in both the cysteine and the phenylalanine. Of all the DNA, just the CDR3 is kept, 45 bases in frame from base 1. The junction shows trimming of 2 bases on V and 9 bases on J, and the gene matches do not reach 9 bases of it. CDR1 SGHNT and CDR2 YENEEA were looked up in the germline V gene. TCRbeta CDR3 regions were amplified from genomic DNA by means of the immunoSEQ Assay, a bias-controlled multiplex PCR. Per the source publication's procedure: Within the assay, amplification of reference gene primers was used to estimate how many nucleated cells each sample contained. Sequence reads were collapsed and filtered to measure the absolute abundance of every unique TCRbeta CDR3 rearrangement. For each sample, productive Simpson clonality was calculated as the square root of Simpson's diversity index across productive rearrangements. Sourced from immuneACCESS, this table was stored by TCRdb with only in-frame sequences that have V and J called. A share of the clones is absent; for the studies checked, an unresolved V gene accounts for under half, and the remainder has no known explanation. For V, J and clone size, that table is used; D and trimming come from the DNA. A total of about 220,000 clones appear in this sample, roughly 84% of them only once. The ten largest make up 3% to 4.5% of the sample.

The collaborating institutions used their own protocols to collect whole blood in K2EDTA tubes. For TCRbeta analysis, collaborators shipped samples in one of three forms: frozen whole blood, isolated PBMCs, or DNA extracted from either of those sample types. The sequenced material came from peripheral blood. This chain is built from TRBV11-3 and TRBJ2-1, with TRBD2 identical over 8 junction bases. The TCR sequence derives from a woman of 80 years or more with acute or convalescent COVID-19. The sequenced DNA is TGTGCCAGCAGCTTACTCGGGGGGGCTTTGGGTGAGCAGTTCTTC. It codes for CASSLLGGALGEQFF.